This TCR beta chain emerged from a study of CD8+CD57+ T cells in acquired aplastic anemia. Looking at the study overall: The study obtained an average of around 3.4 ug of DNA from sorted CD4+ and CD8+ cells. The study's findings and limits: Patients showed no significant difference from controls in CD8+ Simpson's diversity. Patients and controls shared nearly 30 CD8+ CDR3 sequences, which appeared highly expressed in patients and within their immunodominant clones.

With 4 bases removed from V and 2 bases from J, the gap between germline ends came to 15 bases. The V gene's germline CDR1 is SGHAT and CDR2 FQNNGV. The CDR3 covers 15 residues. Details on this clonotype: Antigen specificity is unknown.

The TCR beta profiling, which covered VDJ combination and CDR3 sequence, was carried out using genomic DNA as the template. TCRdb redid the calling of the reads with MiXCR, one entry per CDR3 protein. The sample lists about 150,000 distinct CDR3 sequences; roughly 49% were seen once. For sequencing, patients were chosen who had shown expansion of CD8+CD57+ cells by flow cytometry. Among the patients, all had severe acquired aplastic anemia. This clonotype was sampled from a human donor with aplastic anemia. Input material: sorted CD4+, CD8+, or CD8+CD57+ T cells (not recorded which) from PBMCs. The chain combines TRBV11-2 with TRBJ2-7; D perhaps matches TRBD1 (5 bases). The chain's CDR3 is CASSWGHGGAYEQYF. CDR3 nucleotide sequence: TGTGCCAGCAGCTGGGGCCATGGTGGGGCCTACGAGCAGTACTTC. Supplemented by reference TRBV11-2 and TRBJ2-7, the full variable domain reads EAGVAQSPRYKIIEKRQSVAFWCNPISGHATLYWYQQILGQGPKLLIQFQNNGVVDDSQLPKDRFSAERLKGVDSTLKIQPAKLEDSAVYLCASSWGHGGAYEQYFGPGTRLTVT.